This T cell receptor (beta chain) was obtained from a study of blood T cell repertoires in COVID-19. Looking at the study overall: Italy, Spain and the United States were the sources of the convalescent and acute COVID-19 samples. T cells, B-cell-depleted T cells, or PBMCs supplied cDNA or gDNA.

Germline CDR1 MDHEN, CDR2 SYDVKM. The V gene lost 9 bases and the J gene lost 6 bases, with 6 bases spanning the gap. The CDR3 contains 9 residues. Generated by immunoSEQ multiplex PCR, the TCRdb table keeps only in-frame clones and is missing some. The table shows about 120,000 clones, with more than 70% occurring only once. Sequences were obtained from peripheral blood. The origin of this receptor is a woman aged 80 or older with acute or convalescent COVID-19. This chain connects TRBV28 to TRBJ2-7; no reliable D call. CDR3 nucleotide sequence: TGTGCCAGTCCTTGCGAGCAGTACTTC. Translation: CASPCEQYF.